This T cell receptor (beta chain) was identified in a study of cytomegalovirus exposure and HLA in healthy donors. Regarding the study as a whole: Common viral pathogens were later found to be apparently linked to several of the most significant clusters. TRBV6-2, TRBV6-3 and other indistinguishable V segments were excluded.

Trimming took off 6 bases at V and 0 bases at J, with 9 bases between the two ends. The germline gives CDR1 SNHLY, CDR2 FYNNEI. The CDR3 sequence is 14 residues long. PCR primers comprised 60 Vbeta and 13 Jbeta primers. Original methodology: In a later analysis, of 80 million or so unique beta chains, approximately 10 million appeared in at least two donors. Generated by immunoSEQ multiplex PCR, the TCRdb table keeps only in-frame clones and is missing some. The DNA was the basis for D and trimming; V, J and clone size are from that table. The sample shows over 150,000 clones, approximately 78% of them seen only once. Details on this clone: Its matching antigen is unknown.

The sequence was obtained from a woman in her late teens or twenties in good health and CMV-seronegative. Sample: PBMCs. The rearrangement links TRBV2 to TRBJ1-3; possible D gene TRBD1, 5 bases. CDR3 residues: CASRTGYSGNTIYF. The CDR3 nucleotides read TGTGCCAGCAGAACAGGATACTCTGGAAACACCATATATTTT.